These T cell receptor beta chains were read from a single sample in a study of T cells in Graves' hyperthyroidism and ophthalmopathy. TCRdb itself ran the multiplex PCR reads through MiXCR, one entry per CDR3 protein. The sample has 500,000 to 650,000 distinct CDR3 sequences; about 46% are singletons. What was sequenced was peripheral blood or thyroid tissue (not recorded which). The origin of the receptors is an adult woman with Graves' disease, either hyperthyroidism or ophthalmopathy (not recorded which). The CDR3 runs from the conserved cysteine through the conserved F or W. A D gene is named only where the DNA matches it firmly. Size is omitted from some rows. Given values are once, few, many or a class for expanded clones.

TRBJ2-1 | - | - | TRBV7-9 | TGTGCCAGCAGCTTAGAGAGTGGGTGGAACTACAATGAGCAGTTCTTC | CASSLESGWNYNEQFF
TRBJ1-2 | - | many | TRBV29-1 | TGCAGCGTTGATTCGCGCCGAGGGAACTATGGCTACACCTTC | CSVDSRRGNYGYTF
TRBJ2-5 | - | - | TRBV7-8 | TGTGCCAGCAGCCCCGCCACTAGCCGGGGACGAGAGACCCAGTACTTC | CASSPATSRGRETQYF
TRBJ2-7 | - | - | TRBV7-9 | TGTGCCAGCAGCCAATGGGGACCCTACGAGCAGTACTTC | CASSQWGPYEQYF
TRBJ1-1 | - | - | TRBV20-1 | TGCAGTGCTAGGTGGGACGAGAACACTGAAGCTTTCTTT | CSARWDENTEAFF
TRBJ1-1 | - | - | TRBV7-9 | TGTGCCAGCAGTCCCCTAAGTCGGGTTGAAGCTTTCTTT | CASSPLSRVEAFF
TRBJ2-2 | - | - | TRBV19 | TGTGCCAGTAGTACAGGTCGAAAACAGGGTACCGGGGAGCTGTTTTTT | CASSTGRKQGTGELFF
TRBJ2-6 | TRBD1 | - | TRBV10-3 | TGTGCCATCAGGGACAGGGGGGCCAACGTCCTGACTTTC | CAIRDRGANVLTF
TRBJ2-5 | TRBD2 | many | TRBV7-2 | TGTGCCAGCAGCCGATCAATAGCGGGAGATGAGACCCAGTACTTC | CASSRSIAGDETQYF
TRBJ1-2 | - | - | TRBV20-1 | TGCAGTGAAAGGGGGGGGGATGGCTACACCTTC | CSERGGDGYTF
TRBJ1-2 | - | many | TRBV5-1 | TGCGCCAGCAGCCACGGTGGAGGGGACTATGGCTACACCTTC | CASSHGGGDYGYTF
TRBJ2-7 | - | - | TRBV2 | TGTGCCAGCAGTGAATATCCGGGGATCGTCCGTCCGGGGGGCCCCTACGAGCAGTACTTC | CASSEYPGIVRPGGPYEQYF
TRBJ1-1 | - | - | TRBV12-3/TRBV12-4 | TGTGCCAGCAGCTTATCAGGAGTGGCAACTGAAGCTTTCTTT | CASSLSGVATEAFF
TRBJ2-5 | - | - | TRBV20-1 | TGCAGTGCTAGGTGGGGACACAACTCCAGGGCCCAGTACTTC | CSARWGHNSRAQYF
TRBJ2-7 | - | - | TRBV29-1 | TGCAGCGTTGAAGCGGGCCCCTCCTACGAGCAGTACTTC | CSVEAGPSYEQYF
TRBJ1-2 | - | - | TRBV19 | TGTGCCAGTAACTACCCAGGCAGGAACTATGGCTACACCTTC | CASNYPGRNYGYTF
TRBJ1-2 | - | - | TRBV5-6 | TGTGCCAGCAGCTTAGGACGGAGGAACTATGGCTACACCTTC | CASSLGRRNYGYTF